These 14 T cell receptor beta chains were sequenced from one sample in a study of OX40 agonist ivuxolimab in advanced cancers. The data were produced by immunoSEQ multiplex PCR, yet TCRdb's version contains in-frame clones alone and is incomplete. The repertoire holds 45,000 to 50,000 clones, with approximately 90% as singletons. Specimen: CD4+ or CD8+ T cells sorted from blood, collected in a trial of the OX40 agonist ivuxolimab. The receptors were gathered from an adult with an advanced solid tumor such as melanoma, head and neck, liver or kidney cancer.

The DNA of the CDR3 is TGTGCCTGGTCCTTCACAGGGGAGTTGTCCTACGAGCAGTACTTC. It translates to CAWSFTGELSYEQYF. V gene TRBV30 combines with J gene TRBJ2-7; 7 bases align to TRBD1. V was clipped by 5 bases and J by 1 base; unmatched bases: 11. CDR1 and CDR2 from the germline V gene are GTSNPN and SVGIG (reference sequence). The CDR3 runs 15 residues. Full variable domain (outside the CDR3, taken from reference TRBV30 and TRBJ2-7): SQTIHQWPATLVQPVGSPLSLECTVEGTSNPNLYWYRQAAGRGLQLLFYSVGIGQISSEVPQNLSASRPQDRQFILSSKKLLLSDSGFYLCAWSFTGELSYEQYFGPGTRLTVT.

The chain recombines TRBV7-6 with TRBJ2-1; 14 bases are shared with TRBD2. This CDR3 contains 17 residues. Trimming at V came to 4 bases and at J to 0 bases, leaving 2 bases not matched to a gene. Germline assignment: CDR1 SGHVS and CDR2 FNYEAQ. CDR3 nucleotide sequence: TGTGCCAGCAGCTCCGGGACTAGCGGGAGCTCCTACAATGAGCAGTTCTTC. The encoded protein is CASSSGTSGSSYNEQFF.

The J gene is TRBJ1-2, the V gene TRBV6-5; a weak D match, TRBD1 (6 bases). The germline V and J ends were trimmed by 1 base and 5 bases, with 11 bases remaining between them. The length of the CDR3 is 14 residues. Germline V lookup: CDR1 MNHEY, CDR2 SVGAGI. CDR3 DNA sequence: TGTGCCAGCAGTTACTGGGAAAGGGGGTATGGCTACACCTTC. It specifies CASSYWERGYGYTF.

The chain employs TRBV7-9 and TRBJ2-6; no firm D call. This CDR3 region has 17 residues. Germline loops: CDR1 SEHNR, CDR2 FQNEAQ (reference sequence). V lost 5 bases to trimming and J lost 0 bases, with 14 bases between them. The CDR3 DNA reads TGTGCCAGCAGCCCGAGTTGGAGCATCTCTGGGGCCAACGTCCTGACTTTC. The encoded protein is CASSPSWSISGANVLTF.

The chain carries TRBV29-1 and TRBJ2-7, with 7 bases that match TRBD1. CDR3 length: 13 amino acids. CDR1 and CDR2 (germline): SQVTM, ANQGSEA. V gave up 7 bases and J gave up 1 base; unmatched junction bases: 7. CDR3 sequence (DNA): TGCAGCGCCATGACAGGGCGGTCCTACGAGCAGTACTTC. Translating it yields CSAMTGRSYEQYF.

This chain connects TRBV29-1 to TRBJ2-3; D ambiguous. CDR1 and CDR2 (germline): SQVTM, ANQGSEA. The CDR3 has 13 residues. Trimming pared 6 bases from V and 1 base from J, leaving 11 bases between. The DNA for the CDR3 is TGCAGCGTCCCTCCTGGCCGCACAGATACGCAGTATTTT. Its protein is CSVPPGRTDTQYF.

The genes are TRBV28 and TRBJ2-5; D remains ambiguous. Germline CDR1 reads MDHEN; CDR2 reads SYDVKM. The V and J ends lost 6 bases and 2 bases respectively, with 16 bases between them. The CDR3 consists of 15 residues. The CDR3 loop is CASSYSNRRQETQYF. CDR3 nucleotides: TGTGCCAGCAGCTATTCAAACAGACGTCAAGAGACCCAGTACTTC.

The CDR3: CASSSGTGPNYGYTF. CDR3 coding DNA: TGTGCCAGCAGTTCGGGGACAGGGCCCAACTATGGCTACACCTTC. The chain employs TRBV28 and TRBJ1-2; 9 bases align to TRBD1. The CDR3 extends over 15 amino acids. V gave up 4 bases and J gave up 2 bases; unmatched junction bases: 5. Germline values: CDR1 MDHEN, CDR2 SYDVKM.

This clone was seen a handful of times. V is TRBV11-2 and J is TRBJ2-7, with TRBD1 matching over 8 bases. CDR3 size: 14 residues. V lost 6 bases to trimming and J lost 3 bases; unmatched junction nucleotides: 7. CDR1 and CDR2 from the germline V gene are SGHAT and FQNNGV. The CDR3 nucleotides are TGTGCCAGCAGTTTGACCGGGACAGGCTACGAGCAGTACTTC. Its translation is CASSLTGTGYEQYF.

The chain couples TRBV5-1 to TRBJ1-5; D gene unclear. CDR3 size: 15 residues. With 4 bases removed from V and 0 bases from J, the gap between germline ends came to 11 bases. Germline lookup yields CDR1 SGHRS and CDR2 YFSETQ. CDR3 in amino acids: CASSVDPNSNQPQHF. The DNA for the CDR3 is TGCGCCAGCAGCGTGGACCCTAATAGCAATCAGCCCCAGCATTTT.

This chain connects TRBV4-2 to TRBJ2-1, with 7 bases fitting TRBD1. CDR3 length equals 17 residues. CDR1 LGHNA and CDR2 YNFKEQ come from the germline V gene. Trimming took 0 bases from V and 6 from J; bases not matched to a gene: 11. The CDR3 bases are TGTGCCAGCAGCCAAGACAAATGGCAGGGGGTATTCAATGAGCAGTTCTTC. Translated: CASSQDKWQGVFNEQFF.

The chain combines TRBV4-1 with TRBJ2-5; D is perhaps TRBD1 (6 bases). The CDR3 loop spans 17 amino acids. The germline V gene has CDR1 MGHRA and CDR2 YSYEKL. V was cut by 3 bases and J by 3 bases, with 20 bases left in between. The CDR3 DNA reads as TGCGCCAGCAGCCATCTGAGTGGCCCAGGGGATAAAGAGACCCAGTACTTC. This translates into CASSHLSGPGDKETQYF.

The chain recombines TRBV6-1 with TRBJ1-1; no definite D call. Trimming removed 3 bases from V and 1 base from J, with 9 bases in between. The CDR3 totals 14 residues. The germline V gene has CDR1 MNHNS and CDR2 SASEGT. The CDR3 sequence is CASSDNWKNTEAFF. CDR3 in DNA: TGTGCCAGCAGTGATAACTGGAAGAACACTGAAGCTTTCTTT.

The V gene is TRBV5-5, the J gene TRBJ1-2; D not resolved. Per the germline V gene, CDR1 is SGHKS and CDR2 is YYEKEE (reference sequence). V lost 4 bases to trimming and J lost 10 bases, with 17 bases between them. The CDR3 is made up of 13 amino acids. The CDR3 reads CASSLITPTDYTF. CDR3 nucleotides: TGTGCCAGCAGCCTCATTACGCCGACCGACTACACCTTC. Combining the CDR3 with reference TRBV5-5 and TRBJ1-2 gives the whole variable domain DAGVTQSPTHLIKTRGQQVTLRCSPISGHKSVSWYQQVLGQGPQFIFQYYEKEERGRGNFPDRFSARQFPNYSSELNVNALLLGDSALYLCASSLITPTDYTFGSGTRLTVV.